Shown below are 29 T cell receptor beta chains from a single sample sequenced in a study of blood T cell repertoires in COVID-19. TCRdb's copy holds only in-frame clones and misses some; the assay was immunoSEQ multiplex PCR. This sample has 200,000 to 250,000 clones, with about 88% found just once. Sequenced sample: peripheral blood. Every receptor here comes from a woman in her forties who had recovered from COVID-19.

The chain is built from TRBV7-9 and TRBJ2-1; the match to TRBD2 covers 7 bases. With V trimmed by 4 bases and J by 4 bases, 19 bases remained unmatched. The CDR3 extends over 19 amino acids. Germline CDR1 SEHNR, CDR2 FQNEAQ (reference sequence). The CDR3 protein is CASSSASGHWEGHYNEQFF. CDR3 bases: TGTGCCAGCAGCTCGGCTAGCGGCCACTGGGAGGGCCATTACAATGAGCAGTTCTTC.

The rearrangement joins TRBV9 to TRBJ2-1, with D perhaps TRBD2 (6 bases). Trimming removed 1 base from V and 6 bases from J, with 11 bases in between. Germline CDR1 SGDLS, CDR2 YYNGEE. The CDR3 is made up of 14 amino acids. The CDR3 spells CASSVSGLRNEQFF. The CDR3 coding sequence is TGTGCCAGCAGCGTATCGGGACTCCGCAATGAGCAGTTCTTC.

This clone was seen only a few times. The V gene is TRBV19, the J gene TRBJ1-2, with a tentative D call TRBD1 (5 bases). The CDR3 consists of 13 residues. V dropped 2 bases and J dropped 7 bases, with 11 bases sitting between them. CDR1 LNHDA and CDR2 SQIVND come from the germline V gene (reference sequence). The CDR3, as DNA: TGTGCCAGTAGTATACAGGGAATTAGTGGCTACACCTTC. Protein: CASSIQGISGYTF. Complete variable domain (other parts from reference TRBV19 and TRBJ1-2): DGGITQSPKYLFRKEGQNVTLSCEQNLNHDAMYWYRQDPGQGLRLIYYSQIVNDFQKGDIAEGYSVSREKKESFPLTVTSAQKNPTAFYLCASSIQGISGYTFGSGTRLTVV.

The genes are TRBV5-1 and TRBJ2-1; 13 nucleotides agree with TRBD2. Germline CDR1 and CDR2: SGHRS and YFSETQ. This CDR3 region has 17 residues. V trimming: 1 base; J trimming: 7 bases; junction bases outside the gene matches: 8. As DNA, the CDR3 is TGCGCCAGCAGCTTGATGAGGACTAGCGGGAGTCCGAATGAGCAGTTCTTC. This translates into CASSLMRTSGSPNEQFF.

The gene calls are TRBV7-6 and TRBJ2-1; a possible D gene is TRBD1 (6 bases). The CDR3 totals 11 residues. V was clipped by 5 bases and J by 10 bases, with 9 bases between them. The germline gives CDR1 SGHVS, CDR2 FNYEAQ. For the CDR3, the DNA is TGTGCCAGCAGCCCAGGGGTGGAGCAGTTCTTC. Its protein is CASSPGVEQFF.

This chain connects TRBV6-1 to TRBJ1-1; 7 positions match TRBD1. Germline CDR1 and CDR2: MNHNS and SASEGT. Germline trimming cut 2 bases from V and 0 bases from J; bases unmatched to any gene: 12. The CDR3 spans 18 residues. CDR3 DNA sequence: TGTGCCAGCAGTGAATCGCCCACAGGGGTGAACATGAACACTGAAGCTTTCTTT. Translating gives CASSESPTGVNMNTEAFF.

Points on this clone: Other nucleotide sequences in the sample specify the same CDR3. The chain couples TRBV18 to TRBJ1-1, with TRBD1 matching 7 bases. CDR1 KGHSH and CDR2 LQKENI come from the germline V gene. This CDR3 has 13 residues. J lost 3 bases, V lost 5 bases, and 3 bases had no gene match. The CDR3 here is CASSSRGDTEAFF. The DNA for the CDR3 is TGTGCCAGCTCAAGCAGGGGGGACACTGAAGCTTTCTTT. The entire variable domain, with the rest obtained from reference TRBV18 and TRBJ1-1, is as follows: NAGVMQNPRHLVRRRGQEARLRCSPMKGHSHVYWYRQLPEEGLKFMVYLQKENIIDESGMPKERFSAEFPKEGPSILRIQQVVRGDSAAYFCASSSRGDTEAFFGQGTRLTVV.

V and J are TRBV30 and TRBJ1-2, with D unresolved. Germline assignment: CDR1 GTSNPN and CDR2 SVGIG (reference sequence). This CDR3 is 13 amino acids long. V was clipped by 1 base and J by 8 bases, with 14 bases between them. CDR3 region: CAWSGNSRGGYTF. The CDR3, as DNA: TGTGCCTGGAGTGGGAACTCCCGGGGAGGCTACACCTTC.

The rearrangement uses TRBV6-2 or TRBV6-3 and TRBJ1-2; TRBD1 might be the D (6 bases). There are 15 residues in the CDR3. Trimming pared 4 bases from V and 8 bases from J, leaving 20 bases between. Germline V lookup: CDR1 MNHEY, CDR2 SVGEGT. For the CDR3, the DNA is TGTGCCAGCAGTTCCGGACAGAATCGTCCGGGCGGCTACACCTTC. Its protein product is CASSSGQNRPGGYTF.

The chain combines TRBV28 with TRBJ2-5; 10 bases map to TRBD2. CDR3 length: 15 residues. Germline V gene data show CDR1 as MDHEN and CDR2 as SYDVKM. The V gene end was trimmed by 3 bases and the J gene end by 3 bases; junction bases not matched to a gene: 4. Here the CDR3 reads CASSLSSGGEETQYF. In nucleotides, the CDR3 is TGTGCCAGCAGTTTGTCTAGCGGGGGTGAAGAGACCCAGTACTTC.

The J gene is TRBJ1-4, the V gene TRBV4-1; 7 bases line up with TRBD1. The trim removed 4 bases at V and 0 bases at J, leaving 8 bases unmatched. This CDR3 has 17 residues. The germline CDR1 and CDR2 sequences are MGHRA and YSYEKL. The CDR3 DNA reads TGCGCCAGCAGCCCCCCGGGACAGAGCCCAACTAATGAAAAACTGTTTTTT. Translating it yields CASSPPGQSPTNEKLFF.

The chain links TRBV4-3 to TRBJ2-7; 9 positions match TRBD2. Germline V gene data show CDR1 as LGHNA and CDR2 as YSLEER. Trimming at V came to 0 bases and at J to 2 bases, leaving 5 bases not matched to a gene. The CDR3 extends over 16 amino acids. In DNA, the CDR3 is TGCGCCAGCAGCCAAGAACCCGGCGGGGGGGCCTACGAGCAGTACTTC. Translating it yields CASSQEPGGGAYEQYF.

The chain uses TRBV7-2 and TRBJ1-4; 8 bases map to TRBD1. Per germline, CDR1 SGHTA and CDR2 FQGNSA. This CDR3 is 14 amino acids long. J lost 7 bases, V lost 4 bases, and 5 bases had no gene match. CDR3 DNA: TGTGCCAGCAGCTCTACAGGGGGTGGTGAAAAACTGTTTTTT. Its translation is CASSSTGGGEKLFF. Combining the CDR3 with reference TRBV7-2 and TRBJ1-4 gives the whole variable domain GAGVSQSPSNKVTEKGKDVELRCDPISGHTALYWYRQSLGQGLEFLIYFQGNSAPDKSGLPSDRFSAERTGGSVSTLTIQRTQQEDSAVYLCASSSTGGGEKLFFGSGTQLSVL.

The V call is TRBV5-1, the J call TRBJ2-1; TRBD2 is a possible D gene (6 bases). Trimming shortened V by 0 bases and J by 0 bases, and 10 bases separated the two germline ends. The CDR3 contains 16 residues. The V gene's germline CDR1 is SGHRS and CDR2 YFSETQ. In DNA form, the CDR3 reads TGCGCCAGCAGCTTGGATTGGGGACTCTCCTACAATGAGCAGTTCTTC. It yields the protein CASSLDWGLSYNEQFF.

V usage is TRBV2 and J usage is TRBJ2-3; D perhaps matches TRBD1 (5 bases). Looked up from germline, CDR1 is SNHLY and CDR2 is FYNNEI. V was clipped by 7 bases and J by 4 bases, with 15 bases between them. This CDR3 has 14 residues. CDR3 nucleotide sequence: TGTGCCAGCACCTTATCGACAGTTCCAGATACGCAGTATTTT. Its protein is CASTLSTVPDTQYF.

CDR3 loop: CASSFGLAGGGYEQFF. In nucleotides, the CDR3 is TGTGCCAGCAGCTTTGGGCTAGCGGGAGGCGGGTATGAGCAGTTCTTC. The rearrangement links TRBV7-9 to TRBJ2-1, with 11 bases fitting TRBD2. The germline gives CDR1 SEHNR, CDR2 FQNEAQ (reference sequence). V lost 3 bases, J lost 8 bases, and 9 bases stayed unmatched. The CDR3 sequence is 16 residues long.

V is TRBV21-1 and J is TRBJ2-5; the table's D call TRBD2 went unverified against the DNA. TRBV21-1 is described as a pseudogene. The CDR3 length is 13 residues. In nucleotides, the CDR3 is TGTGCCAGCAGCACCGGAGTGAGAGAGACCCAGTACTTC. It specifies CASSTGVRETQYF.

The rearrangement links TRBV14 to TRBJ2-5; 9 bases are a match to TRBD1. The ends lost 0 bases at V and 5 bases at J; junction bases unmatched: 13. Germline V gene sequence: CDR1 SGHDN, CDR2 FVKESK. The CDR3 length is 18 residues. DNA of the CDR3: TGTGCCAGCAGCCAAGATCACTATGGGACAGGGAGCTCGGAGACCCAGTACTTC. The encoded protein is CASSQDHYGTGSSETQYF. Full variable domain (missing parts from reference TRBV14 and TRBJ2-5): EAGVTQFPSHSVIEKGQTVTLRCDPISGHDNLYWYRRVMGKEIKFLLHFVKESKQDESGMPNNRFLAERTGGTYSTLKVQPAELEDSGVYFCASSQDHYGTGSSETQYFGPGTRLLVL.

Here the CDR3 reads CASSGDRGNSPLHF. CDR3 DNA: TGTGCCAGCTCGGGGGACAGGGGAAATTCACCCCTCCACTTT. The V gene is TRBV18, the J gene TRBJ1-6; 10 bases align to TRBD1. The CDR3 spans 14 residues. The germline V gene has CDR1 KGHSH and CDR2 LQKENI. V lost 6 bases to trimming and J lost 7 bases; unmatched junction nucleotides: 3.

V usage is TRBV5-4 and J usage is TRBJ2-2; TRBD2 matches at 8 bases. This CDR3 comprises 19 residues. Trimming took 5 bases from V and 5 from J; bases not matched to a gene: 20. CDR1 SGHNT and CDR2 YYREEE come from the germline V gene (reference sequence). The CDR3 DNA is TGTGCCAGCAGTTCTCGAATAGCGGGGATCGGCAGTGGGACCGGGGAGCTGTTTTTT. It is translated as CASSSRIAGIGSGTGELFF.

The chain is built from TRBV5-1 and TRBJ2-2; D unresolved. This CDR3 comprises 18 residues. V lost 0 bases, J lost 0 bases, and 15 bases lay in between. From germline, CDR1 is SGHRS and CDR2 YFSETQ. The CDR3 coding sequence is TGCGCCAGCAGCTTGGACACCCAGTTCCCCACGAACACCGGGGAGCTGTTTTTT. It yields the protein CASSLDTQFPTNTGELFF.

The genes are TRBV7-2 and TRBJ2-6; 7 nucleotides match TRBD2. This CDR3 is built from 16 residues. CDR1 is SGHTA and CDR2 is FQGNSA in the germline V gene. V was clipped by 8 bases and J by 3 bases; unmatched bases: 10. The CDR3 here is CASAPAGRYGANVLTF. Written as DNA, the CDR3 is TGTGCCAGCGCGCCAGCGGGACGGTATGGGGCCAACGTCCTGACTTTC.

The rearrangement links TRBV5-1 to TRBJ2-1; D not resolved. Per germline, CDR1 SGHRS and CDR2 YFSETQ. The CDR3 runs 12 residues. With 1 base removed from V and 7 bases from J, the gap between germline ends came to 6 bases. The CDR3 protein is CASSLSTNEQFF. CDR3 nucleotides: TGCGCCAGCAGCTTGTCGACTAATGAGCAGTTCTTC.

V is TRBV4-3 and J is TRBJ2-2, with D possibly being TRBD2 (6 bases). Per germline, CDR1 LGHNA and CDR2 YSLEER. The V end was cut by 1 base, the J end by 8 bases, with 14 bases between. The CDR3 has 15 residues. This CDR3 is CASSQVPAGTGELFF. CDR3 DNA sequence: TGCGCCAGCAGCCAAGTCCCGGCGGGGACTGGGGAGCTGTTTTTT.

This chain joins TRBV18 and TRBJ1-2; TRBD1 is a possible D gene (5 bases). This CDR3 contains 12 residues. V was trimmed by 3 bases and J by 8 bases, leaving 10 bases between them. Per the germline V gene, CDR1 is KGHSH and CDR2 is LQKENI. The CDR3 loop is CASSPPGQGYTF. CDR3 in DNA: TGTGCCAGCTCACCCCCCGGACAAGGCTACACCTTC. Supplemented by reference TRBV18 and TRBJ1-2, the full variable domain reads NAGVMQNPRHLVRRRGQEARLRCSPMKGHSHVYWYRQLPEEGLKFMVYLQKENIIDESGMPKERFSAEFPKEGPSILRIQQVVRGDSAAYFCASSPPGQGYTFGSGTRLTVV.

The V gene is TRBV5-6, the J gene TRBJ1-4; D is perhaps TRBD1 (6 bases). The CDR3 is 16 residues long. Germline V CDR1 and CDR2: SGHDT, YYEEEE. V was clipped by 2 bases and J by 0 bases, with 11 bases between them. CDR3 bases: TGTGCCAGCAGCTTCTTCACAGGGACAACTAATGAAAAACTGTTTTTT. Translating it yields CASSFFTGTTNEKLFF.

This sequence joins TRBV11-3 and TRBJ2-5; a weak D match, TRBD2 (6 bases). The CDR3 spans 14 residues. V was trimmed by 5 bases and J by 5 bases, leaving 15 bases between them. Germline CDR1 reads SGHNT; CDR2 reads YENEEA. This CDR3 reads CASSRDSRGETQYF. CDR3 DNA: TGTGCCAGCAGCCGGGACTCCCGAGGGGAGACCCAGTACTTC.

The rearrangement links TRBV3-1 (or the pseudogene TRBV3-2) to TRBJ2-7; 11 nucleotides align to TRBD2. The V and J ends lost 2 bases and 3 bases, in that order; junction bases with no gene match: 3. Per the germline V gene, CDR1 is LGHDT and CDR2 is YNNKEL (reference sequence). The CDR3 has 15 amino acids. CDR3 in DNA: TGTGCCAGCAGCCAACAAACTAGCGGGAGCTACGAGCAGTACTTC. It codes for CASSQQTSGSYEQYF.

The J gene is TRBJ1-2, the V gene TRBV24-1, with TRBD1 as a possible D gene (5 bases). V lost 1 base and J lost 3, with 8 bases in between. CDR1 KGHDR and CDR2 SFDVKD come from the germline V gene. The CDR3 totals 14 residues. This CDR3 is CATSDFGRDYGYTF. CDR3 DNA: TGTGCCACCAGTGATTTTGGCAGGGACTATGGCTACACCTTC.